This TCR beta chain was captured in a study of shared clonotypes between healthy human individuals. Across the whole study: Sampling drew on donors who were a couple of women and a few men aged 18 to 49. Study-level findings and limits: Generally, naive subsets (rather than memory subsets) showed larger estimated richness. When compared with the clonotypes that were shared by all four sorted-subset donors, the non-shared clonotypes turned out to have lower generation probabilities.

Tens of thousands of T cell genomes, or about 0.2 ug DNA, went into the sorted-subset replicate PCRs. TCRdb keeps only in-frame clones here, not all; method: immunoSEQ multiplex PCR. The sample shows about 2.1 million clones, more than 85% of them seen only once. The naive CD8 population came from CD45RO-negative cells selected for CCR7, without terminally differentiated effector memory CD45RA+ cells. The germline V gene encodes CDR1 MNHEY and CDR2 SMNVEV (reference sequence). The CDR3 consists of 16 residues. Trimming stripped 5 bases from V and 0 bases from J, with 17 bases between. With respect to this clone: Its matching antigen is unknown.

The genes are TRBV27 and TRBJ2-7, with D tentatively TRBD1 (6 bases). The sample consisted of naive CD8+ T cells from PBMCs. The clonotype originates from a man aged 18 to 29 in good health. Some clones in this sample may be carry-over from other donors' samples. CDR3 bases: TGTGCCAGCAGTCCCCACAGGGCCGCAAACTCCTACGAGCAGTACTTC. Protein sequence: CASSPHRAANSYEQYF.